This entry concerns a single TCR beta chain. The germline V gene encodes CDR1 MNHNY and CDR2 SVGAGI (reference sequence). The CDR3 has 16 residues. Between the trimmed V and J ends, which lost 5 bases and 4 bases, there was a span of 20 bases. Here immunoSEQ multiplex PCR was the method, and the copy in TCRdb shows in-frame clones only, minus some. This table has about 70,000 clones, 88% appearing once. The data belong to a study of blood T cell repertoires in COVID-19. About the research overall: COVID-19 samples, acute and convalescent, were from the United States, Italy and Spain. PBMCs, B-cell-depleted T cells, or T cells provided the cDNA or gDNA that made up the material.

The sequenced material came from peripheral blood. This sequence was found in a human donor in a cohort sampled during active COVID-19. The chain is built from TRBV6-6 and TRBJ1-1; TRBD1 is a possible D gene (6 bases). The CDR3 here is CASSPQEDRTATEAFF. CDR3 nucleotides: TGTGCCAGCAGTCCCCAGGAGGACAGAACCGCCACTGAAGCTTTCTTT.